One sample yielded the 4 T cell receptor beta chains listed below, sequenced in a study of blood T cells in healthy people across ages. Next came a second PCR, run for about 7 to 12 cycles, which used a sample-barcoded 5' primer along with a J-beta primer mix. In TCRdb, the 5' RACE reads were re-called with MiXCR into one record per CDR3 protein. Of 890,000 or so distinct CDR3 sequences in the sample, approximately 59% were seen once. The sequenced sample was blood. The source is a man aged 30 to 39 in good health.

The chain combines TRBV3-1 with TRBJ2-1; 7 positions agree with TRBD1. CDR1 and CDR2 (germline): LGHDT, YNNKEL (reference sequence). The CDR3 runs to 15 residues. J lost 9 bases, V lost 1 base, and 9 bases had no gene match. CDR3 nucleotide sequence: TGTGCCAGCAGCCAAGGTAGAGGACAGGCGGTTGAGCAGTTCTTC. Translation gives CASSQGRGQAVEQFF.

This clonotype was picked up a small number of times. The chain combines TRBV9 with TRBJ2-3; 11 positions agree with TRBD2. The CDR3 extends over 15 amino acids. The germline V gene encodes CDR1 SGDLS and CDR2 YYNGEE. V lost 2 bases and J lost 4; bases outside the gene matches: 3. CDR3 DNA: TGTGCCAGCAGCGTCCTAGCGGGGGGACCAGATACGCAGTATTTT. It specifies CASSVLAGGPDTQYF.

This chain uses TRBV5-1 with TRBJ2-1, with TRBD1 matching over 10 bases. Germline assignment: CDR1 SGHRS and CDR2 YFSETQ. The length of the CDR3 is 16 residues. The ends lost 0 bases at V and 8 bases at J; junction bases unmatched: 8. The CDR3 loop is CASSLARDRGTDEQFF. As DNA, the CDR3 is TGCGCCAGCAGCTTGGCGCGGGACAGGGGAACGGATGAGCAGTTCTTC.

This clonotype showed up just a few times. The rearrangement joins TRBV6-4 to TRBJ1-6; the D gene is possibly TRBD1 (6 bases). CDR1 MRHNA and CDR2 SNTAGT come from the germline V gene. V was shortened by 7 bases and J by 0 bases, with 28 bases between the two germline ends. This CDR3 region has 21 residues. CDR3 sequence (DNA): TGTGCCAGCACCCAAAGGGGTTCCAGTGGCAGGGGAAGCTCCTATAATTCACCCCTCCACTTT. Translating gives CASTQRGSSGRGSSYNSPLHF.